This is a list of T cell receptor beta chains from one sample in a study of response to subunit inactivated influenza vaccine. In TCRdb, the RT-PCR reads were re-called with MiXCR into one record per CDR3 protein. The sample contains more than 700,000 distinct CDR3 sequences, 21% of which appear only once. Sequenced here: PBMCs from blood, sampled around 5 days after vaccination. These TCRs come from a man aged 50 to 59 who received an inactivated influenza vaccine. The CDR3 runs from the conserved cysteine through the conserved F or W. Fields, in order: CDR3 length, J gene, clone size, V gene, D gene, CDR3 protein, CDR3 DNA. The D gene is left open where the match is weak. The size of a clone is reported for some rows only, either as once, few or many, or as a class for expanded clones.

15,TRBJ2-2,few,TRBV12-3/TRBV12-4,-,CASSRPGVDTGELFF,TGTGCCAGCAGCCGCCCCGGTGTTGACACCGGGGAGCTGTTTTTT
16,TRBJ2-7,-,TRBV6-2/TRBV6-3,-,CASSYSRFFRVEEQYF,TGTGCCAGCAGTTACTCGAGGTTTTTTAGAGTCGAGGAGCAGTACTTC
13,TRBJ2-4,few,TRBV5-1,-,CASSLDLGPRKYF,TGCGCCAGCAGCTTGGACTTGGGGCCCCGAAAGTACTTC
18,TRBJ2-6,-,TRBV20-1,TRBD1,CSASVLGQGASGANVLTF,TGCAGTGCTAGCGTTTTGGGACAGGGTGCCTCTGGGGCCAACGTCCTGACTTTC
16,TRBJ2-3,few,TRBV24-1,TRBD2,CATSDPGLPSTDTQYF,TGTGCCACCAGTGACCCGGGACTACCTAGCACAGATACGCAGTATTTT
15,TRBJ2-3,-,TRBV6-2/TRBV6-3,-,CASSRHGGSGDTQYF,TGTGCCAGCAGTCGGCACGGGGGATCAGGGGATACGCAGTATTTT
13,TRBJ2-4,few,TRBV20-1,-,CSASDGAKNIQYF,TGCAGTGCTAGTGACGGGGCCAAAAACATTCAGTACTTC
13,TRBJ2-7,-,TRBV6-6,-,CASSYSREYEQYF,TGTGCCAGCAGTTACTCGAGAGAATACGAGCAGTACTTC
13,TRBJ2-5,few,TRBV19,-,CASSDGGQETQYF,TGTGCCAGTTCGGACGGGGGCCAAGAGACCCAGTACTTC
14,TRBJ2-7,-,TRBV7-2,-,CASSHSRFRDEQYF,TGTGCCAGCAGCCACAGTCGCTTCCGGGACGAGCAGTACTTC
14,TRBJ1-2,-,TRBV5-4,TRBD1,CASSIRRTGEGYTF,TGTGCCAGCAGCATAAGGCGGACAGGGGAAGGCTACACCTTC
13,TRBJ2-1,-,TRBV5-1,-,CASSPLDNNEQFF,TGCGCCAGCAGCCCATTAGATAACAATGAGCAGTTCTTC
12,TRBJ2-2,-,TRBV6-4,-,CASSAQGGELFF,TGTGCCAGCAGTGCCCAGGGCGGGGAGCTGTTTTTT
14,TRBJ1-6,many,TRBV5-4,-,CASSLWDTNSPLHF,TGTGCCAGCAGCTTGTGGGACACTAATTCACCCCTCCACTTT
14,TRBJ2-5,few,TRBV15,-,CATSRDGGVGTQYF,TGTGCCACCAGCAGAGATGGCGGAGTGGGGACCCAGTACTTC
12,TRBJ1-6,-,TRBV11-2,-,CASSYPNSPLHF,TGTGCCAGCAGCTATCCCAATTCACCCCTCCACTTT
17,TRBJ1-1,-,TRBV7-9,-,CASSLVAGTYMNTEAFF,TGTGCCAGCAGCTTAGTCGCCGGGACGTACATGAACACTGAAGCTTTCTTT
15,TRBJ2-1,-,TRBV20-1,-,CSASTEGRSYNEQFF,TGCAGTGCTAGCACGGAGGGCCGGTCCTACAATGAGCAGTTCTTC
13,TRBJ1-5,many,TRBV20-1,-,CSARTAGGQPQHF,TGCAGTGCGAGAACGGCAGGCGGTCAGCCCCAGCATTTT
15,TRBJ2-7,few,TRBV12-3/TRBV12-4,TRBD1,CASSPPGTGNYEQYF,TGTGCCAGCAGCCCACCCGGGACAGGGAACTACGAGCAGTACTTC
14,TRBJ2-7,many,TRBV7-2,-,CASSLNPLFYEQYF,TGTGCCAGCAGCTTAAACCCTCTGTTTTACGAGCAGTACTTC
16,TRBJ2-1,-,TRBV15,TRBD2,CATSRLAGSSYNEQFF,TGTGCCACCAGCAGGCTAGCGGGTAGCTCCTACAATGAGCAGTTCTTC
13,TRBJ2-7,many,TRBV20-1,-,CSARAGASYEQYF,TGCAGTGCTAGGGCAGGGGCGTCTTACGAGCAGTACTTC
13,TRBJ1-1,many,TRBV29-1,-,CSASREPNTEAFF,TGCAGCGCGAGCCGGGAGCCGAACACTGAAGCTTTCTTT
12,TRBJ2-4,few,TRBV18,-,CASSPQGGIQYF,TGTGCCAGCTCACCCCAGGGCGGCATTCAGTACTTC
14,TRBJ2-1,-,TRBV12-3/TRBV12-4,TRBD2,CASNSRGGNNEQFF,TGTGCCAGCAATTCCCGGGGAGGGAACAATGAGCAGTTCTTC
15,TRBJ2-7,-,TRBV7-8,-,CASSLERFSSYEQYF,TGTGCCAGCAGCTTAGAGAGGTTCAGCTCCTACGAGCAGTACTTC
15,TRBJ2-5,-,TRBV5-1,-,CASSLLGGGAETQYF,TGCGCCAGCAGCTTGTTGGGAGGGGGCGCCGAGACCCAGTACTTC
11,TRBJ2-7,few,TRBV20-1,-,CSALGQSAVGF,TGCAGTGCCTTAGGTCAGTCTGCAGTAGGCTTC
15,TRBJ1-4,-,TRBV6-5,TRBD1,CASSYGGGSGEKLFF,TGTGCCAGCAGTTACGGAGGGGGCAGCGGGGAAAAACTGTTTTTT
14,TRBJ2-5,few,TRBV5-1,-,CASSQGTIQETQYF,TGCGCCAGCAGCCAAGGGACCATTCAAGAGACCCAGTACTTC
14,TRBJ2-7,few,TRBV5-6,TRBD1,CASSMDRGQYEQYF,TGTGCCAGCAGCATGGACAGGGGGCAGTACGAGCAGTACTTC
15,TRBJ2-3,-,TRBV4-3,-,CASSRTRSSTDTQYF,TGCGCCAGCAGCCGAACCCGGTCTAGCACAGATACGCAGTATTTT
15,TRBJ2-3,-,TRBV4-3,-,CASSQDQGRADTQYF,TGCGCCAGCAGCCAAGATCAGGGACGCGCAGATACGCAGTATTTT
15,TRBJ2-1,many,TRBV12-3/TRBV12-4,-,CASSWGRGDYNEQFF,TGTGCCAGCAGTTGGGGCAGGGGTGACTACAATGAGCAGTTCTTC
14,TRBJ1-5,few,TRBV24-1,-,CATSETVVDQPQHF,TGTGCCACCAGTGAGACAGTCGTCGATCAGCCCCAGCATTTT
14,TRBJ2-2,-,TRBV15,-,CATSGNRDSGELFF,TGTGCCACCAGCGGAAACAGGGATTCCGGGGAGCTGTTTTTT
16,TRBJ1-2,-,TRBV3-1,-,CASSQESRDSYRGYTF,TGTGCCAGCAGCCAAGAATCTCGGGACTCTTACCGGGGCTACACCTTC
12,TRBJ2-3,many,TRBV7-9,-,CASSLEGDTQYF,TGCGCCAGCAGCTTGGAGGGAGATACGCAGTATTTT
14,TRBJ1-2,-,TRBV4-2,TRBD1,CASSQARDRGSYTF,TGTGCCAGCAGCCAAGCTCGTGACAGGGGAAGCTACACCTTC
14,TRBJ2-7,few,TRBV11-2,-,CASSLPGPAYEQYF,TGTGCCAGCAGCTTACCCGGGCCCGCTTACGAGCAGTACTTC
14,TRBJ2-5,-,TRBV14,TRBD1,CASSRRDRRETQYF,TGTGCCAGCAGCCGACGGGACAGACGGGAGACCCAGTACTTC
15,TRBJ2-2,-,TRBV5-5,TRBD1,CASSWTGENTGELFF,TGTGCCAGCAGCTGGACAGGGGAAAACACCGGGGAGCTGTTTTTT
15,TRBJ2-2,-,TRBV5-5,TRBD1,CASSPGTGITGELFF,TGTGCCAGCAGCCCAGGGACAGGGATTACCGGGGAGCTGTTTTTT
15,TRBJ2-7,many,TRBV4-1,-,CASSPKIVSSYEQYF,TGCGCCAGCAGCCCCAAGATTGTTAGCTCCTACGAGCAGTACTTC
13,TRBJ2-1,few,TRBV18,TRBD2,CASSRGLGDEQFF,TGTGCCAGCTCACGAGGACTAGGCGATGAGCAGTTCTTC